This T cell receptor beta chain was sequenced in a study of shared clonotypes between healthy human individuals. In the sorted-subset replicate PCRs, 150 to 250 ng DNA, 30,000 or so T cell genomes, was used. Method: immunoSEQ multiplex PCR; TCRdb's copy keeps in-frame clones and lacks some. This table holds roughly 220,000 clones, about 69% found once. CDR1 and CDR2 (germline): SGDLS, YYNGEE. The CDR3 extends over 18 amino acids. Trimming pared 4 bases from V and 0 bases from J, leaving 22 bases between. The chain combines TRBV9 with TRBJ1-1; possibly TRBD1 for D (6 bases). Sequencing was performed on memory CD4+ T cells sorted from blood. Subset meaning: CD45RA-negative fraction. The sequence was collected from a man aged 25 to 40 in good health. The CDR3 sequence is CASSPAGGRVLVNTEAFF. CDR3 sequence (DNA): TGTGCCAGCAGCCCTGCTGGGGGGCGGGTATTGGTGAACACTGAAGCTTTCTTT.